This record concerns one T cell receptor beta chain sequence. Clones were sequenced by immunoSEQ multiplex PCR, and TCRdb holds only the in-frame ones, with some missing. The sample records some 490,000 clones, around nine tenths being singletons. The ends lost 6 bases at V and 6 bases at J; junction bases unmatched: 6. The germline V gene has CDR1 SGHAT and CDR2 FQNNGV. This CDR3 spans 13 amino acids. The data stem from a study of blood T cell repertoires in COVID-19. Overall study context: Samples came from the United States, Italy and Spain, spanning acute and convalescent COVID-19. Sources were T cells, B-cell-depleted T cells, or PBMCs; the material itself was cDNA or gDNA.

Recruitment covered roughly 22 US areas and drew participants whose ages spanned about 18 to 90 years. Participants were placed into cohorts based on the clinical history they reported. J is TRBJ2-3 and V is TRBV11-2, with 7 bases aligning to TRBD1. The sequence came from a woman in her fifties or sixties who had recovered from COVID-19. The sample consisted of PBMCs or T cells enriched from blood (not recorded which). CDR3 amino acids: CASSLTGADTQYF. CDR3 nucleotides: TGTGCCAGCAGTCTCACAGGGGCCGATACGCAGTATTTT.